The clone carrying this T cell receptor (beta chain) has only a few counts. Germline V lookup: CDR1 MGHRA, CDR2 YSYEKL. This CDR3 spans 15 amino acids. Trimming left V 1 base short and J 0 bases short, with 10 bases between. This entry belongs to a study of technical replicates of blood from a few donors. Repertoires were generated with immunoSEQ multiplex PCR, while TCRdb's copy carries only in-frame clones and drops some. The repertoire holds over 70,000 clones, with 95% to 97% as singletons. V usage is TRBV4-1 and J usage is TRBJ2-7; D call uncertain. The source is a human donor in good health. The sequenced sample consisted of T cells isolated from PBMCs. CDR3 residues: CASSQALFSSYEQYF. The CDR3 region has the DNA TGCGCCAGCAGCCAAGCACTGTTTAGCTCCTACGAGCAGTACTTC.